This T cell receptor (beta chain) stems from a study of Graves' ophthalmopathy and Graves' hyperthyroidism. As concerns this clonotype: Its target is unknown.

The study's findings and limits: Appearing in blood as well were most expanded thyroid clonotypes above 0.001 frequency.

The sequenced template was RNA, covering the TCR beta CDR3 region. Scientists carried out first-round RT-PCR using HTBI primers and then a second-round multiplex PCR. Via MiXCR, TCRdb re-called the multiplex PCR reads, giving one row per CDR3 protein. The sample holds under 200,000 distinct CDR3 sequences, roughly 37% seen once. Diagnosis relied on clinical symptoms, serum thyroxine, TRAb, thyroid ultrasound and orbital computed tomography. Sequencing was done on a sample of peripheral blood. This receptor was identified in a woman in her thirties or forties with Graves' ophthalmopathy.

The CDR3 DNA reads TGTGCCAGCAGGGAACAGGGAGTCGAGCAGTACTTC. This codes for CASREQGVEQYF. The J gene is TRBJ2-7, the V gene TRBV28, with a weak D call TRBD1 (6 bases). The V end was cut by 6 bases, the J end by 6 bases, with 12 bases between. Germline CDR1 and CDR2: MDHEN and SYDVKM. CDR3 length: 12 residues.